Following are 32 T cell receptor beta chains from one sample sequenced in a study of blood T cell repertoires in COVID-19. Libraries were prepared by immunoSEQ multiplex PCR; TCRdb keeps only in-frame clonotypes and omits some of them. In the table there are around 23,000 clones, 80% to 90% of which are singletons. Sequencing was performed on peripheral blood. The receptors stem from an elderly woman with active or convalescent COVID-19.

This chain uses TRBV2 with TRBJ1-1; D is uncertain. The V gene's germline CDR1 is SNHLY and CDR2 FYNNEI. The V gene lost 10 bases and the J gene lost 0 bases, with 12 bases spanning the gap. The CDR3 has 13 amino acids. CDR3 loop: CATGLSLNTEAFF. The CDR3 nucleotides read TGTGCCACCGGACTCTCACTGAACACTGAAGCTTTCTTT.

The chain uses TRBV6-6 and TRBJ2-7; 8 bases are shared with TRBD1. This CDR3 has 14 residues. The trim removed 7 bases at V and 2 bases at J, leaving 7 bases unmatched. CDR1 and CDR2 (germline): MNHNY, SVGAGI (reference sequence). The CDR3 nucleotides are TGTGCCAGCACCCTGACAGGGGATACCTACGAGCAGTACTTC. It specifies CASTLTGDTYEQYF.

The rearrangement joins TRBV2 to TRBJ2-7; possibly TRBD1 for D (5 bases). Looked up from germline, CDR1 is SNHLY and CDR2 is FYNNEI. V lost 4 bases, J lost 3 bases, and 13 bases lay in between. The CDR3 length is 14 residues. CDR3 coding DNA: TGTGCCAGCAGTGTGTCCCAGGGTTTCTACGAGCAGTACTTC. Residues: CASSVSQGFYEQYF.

A single count supports this clone. This chain joins TRBV24-1 and TRBJ1-2, with 8 nucleotides matching TRBD1. V lost 3 bases and J lost 4; bases outside the gene matches: 6. Germline assignment: CDR1 KGHDR and CDR2 SFDVKD. The CDR3 loop spans 15 amino acids. In DNA, the CDR3 is TGTGCCACCAGTGATGTTAACAGGGGGGCCTATGGCTACACCTTC. This translates into CATSDVNRGAYGYTF.

This chain connects TRBV19 to TRBJ1-2; 9 nucleotides agree with TRBD1. Per germline, CDR1 LNHDA and CDR2 SQIVND (reference sequence). V was pared by 5 bases and J by 2 bases, with 6 bases of the junction left unmatched. The CDR3 has 15 amino acids. As DNA, the CDR3 is TGTGCCAGTAGTCCCCGCGGGACAGGGAACTATGGCTACACCTTC. Translating it yields CASSPRGTGNYGYTF.

This chain joins TRBV7-3 and TRBJ2-3; D is possibly TRBD2 (6 bases). This CDR3 spans 14 amino acids. Between the trimmed V and J ends, which lost 4 bases and 5 bases, there was a span of 13 bases. Germline CDR1 is SGHTA and CDR2 is FQGTGA. The CDR3 is CASSSSLALDTQYF. CDR3 sequence (DNA): TGTGCCAGCAGCTCCTCCCTAGCGCTAGATACGCAGTATTTT. Based on the CDR3 plus reference TRBV7-3 and TRBJ2-3, the full variable domain is GAGVSQTPSNKVTEKGKYVELRCDPISGHTALYWYRQSLGQGPEFLIYFQGTGAADDSGLPNDRFFAVRPEGSVSTLKIQRTERGDSAVYLCASSSSLALDTQYFGPGTRLTVL.

The genes are TRBV30 and TRBJ1-6; D unclear. Trimming shortened V by 3 bases and J by 10 bases, and 13 bases separated the two germline ends. CDR3 length: 13 residues. The V gene's germline CDR1 is GTSNPN and CDR2 SVGIG (reference sequence). In DNA, the CDR3 is TGTGCCTGGAGCCTAAATCGGGGATCACCCCTCCACTTT. Amino acids: CAWSLNRGSPLHF.

The J gene is TRBJ1-2, the V gene TRBV12-3 or TRBV12-4, with TRBD1 identical over 8 bases. Trimming took 6 bases from V and 5 from J; bases not matched to a gene: 5. This CDR3 is 13 amino acids long. CDR3 coding DNA: TGTGCCAGCAGCGAGGACAGGGCTTATGGCTACACCTTC. Amino acid sequence: CASSEDRAYGYTF.

This chain connects TRBV7-2 to TRBJ1-3; 7 nucleotides align to TRBD1. This CDR3 contains 15 residues. The germline V gene encodes CDR1 SGHTA and CDR2 FQGNSA. J was trimmed by 0 bases and V by 5 bases; bases with no gene match: 4. CDR3 nucleotides: TGTGCCAGCAGCCGGACAGGCCTCTCTGGAAACACCATATATTTT. Translating it yields CASSRTGLSGNTIYF.

This chain uses TRBV19 with TRBJ1-4, with D perhaps matching TRBD1 (6 bases). This CDR3 has 15 amino acids. Deletions cut 5 bases from V and 7 bases from J, with 17 bases between. Germline V gives CDR1 LNHDA, CDR2 SQIVND (reference sequence). Written as DNA, the CDR3 is TGTGCCAGTAGTCGCCAGGGACAATTACGTGAAAAACTGTTTTTT. This codes for CASSRQGQLREKLFF.

This rearrangement joins TRBV23-1 to TRBJ2-7, with 12 bases that match TRBD2. TRBV23-1 qualifies as an ORF whose function is uncertain. The length of the CDR3 is 16 residues. V lost 2 bases and J lost 2; bases outside the gene matches: 4. The CDR3 sequence: CASSQPGTSGPYEQYF. The CDR3 coding sequence is TGCGCCAGCAGTCAACCCGGGACTAGCGGGCCCTACGAGCAGTACTTC.

This clone appeared once. The rearrangement joins TRBV3-1 (or the pseudogene TRBV3-2) to TRBJ1-1, with D unresolved. Trimming shortened V by 1 base and J by 2 bases, and 11 bases separated the two germline ends. Germline V gene data show CDR1 as LGHDT and CDR2 as YNNKEL (reference sequence). This CDR3 contains 15 residues. The CDR3 DNA reads as TGTGCCAGCAGCCAAGCCCTGAGTATTAACACTGAAGCTTTCTTT. It codes for CASSQALSINTEAFF.

This chain uses TRBV9 with TRBJ2-5; 7 bases are shared with TRBD1. This CDR3 spans 15 amino acids. Germline CDR1 and CDR2: SGDLS and YYNGEE. V lost 4 bases and J lost 9; bases outside the gene matches: 15. The CDR3 region is CASSPGTVIFPAQYF. The CDR3 DNA reads TGTGCCAGCAGCCCCGGGACAGTAATTTTCCCGGCCCAGTACTTC.

This chain links TRBV19 with TRBJ2-1; the match to TRBD2 covers 9 bases. The CDR3 is 16 residues long. Trimming removed 4 bases from V and 4 bases from J; junction bases left unmatched: 8. Germline V gene lookup returns CDR1 LNHDA and CDR2 SQIVND (reference sequence). CDR3 in DNA: TGTGCCAGTAGTACCCGAGGACTAGCGATATACAATGAGCAGTTCTTC. Its translation is CASSTRGLAIYNEQFF. Filled out from reference TRBV19 and TRBJ2-1, the complete variable domain reads DGGITQSPKYLFRKEGQNVTLSCEQNLNHDAMYWYRQDPGQGLRLIYYSQIVNDFQKGDIAEGYSVSREKKESFPLTVTSAQKNPTAFYLCASSTRGLAIYNEQFFGPGTRLTVL.

The V gene is TRBV11-1, the J gene TRBJ1-2; 9 bases fit TRBD1. Germline V gives CDR1 SGHAT, CDR2 FQDESV (reference sequence). The CDR3 is made up of 14 amino acids. The J segment lost 8 bases and the V segment lost 4 bases, leaving 8 bases of the junction unmatched. The CDR3 loop is CASSSLQGAEGYTF. The CDR3 region has the DNA TGTGCCAGCAGCTCATTACAGGGGGCGGAGGGCTACACCTTC. Supplemented by reference TRBV11-1 and TRBJ1-2, the full variable domain reads EAEVAQSPRYKITEKSQAVAFWCDPISGHATLYWYRQILGQGPELLVQFQDESVVDDSQLPKDRFSAERLKGVDSTLKIQPAELGDSAMYLCASSSLQGAEGYTFGSGTRLTVV.

The count of this clone is one. The chain carries TRBV4-2 and TRBJ2-2; D remains unclear. Trimming stripped 4 bases from V and 4 bases from J, with 16 bases between. The CDR3 runs to 16 residues. Germline V gives CDR1 LGHNA, CDR2 YNFKEQ. In DNA form, the CDR3 reads TGTGCCAGCAGCCCGCCGACAAGAAGGTCCACCGGGGAGCTGTTTTTT. Protein sequence: CASSPPTRRSTGELFF.

The chain recombines TRBV27 with TRBJ2-5; D is possibly TRBD2 (5 bases). Germline V gene data show CDR1 as MNHEY and CDR2 as SMNVEV (reference sequence). CDR3 length: 13 residues. The V gene lost 6 bases and the J gene lost 3 bases, with 11 bases spanning the gap. For the CDR3, the DNA is TGTGCCAGCAGCCTCCTCGGGGAAGAGACCCAGTACTTC. Its translation is CASSLLGEETQYF.

This chain uses TRBV6-6 with TRBJ2-6; D gene uncertain. V lost 9 bases and J 0 bases, leaving 6 bases between the germline ends. CDR1 and CDR2 (germline): MNHNY, SVGAGI (reference sequence). There are 13 residues in the CDR3. The chain's CDR3 is CASSSSGANVLTF. The CDR3, as DNA: TGTGCCAGTTCGAGCTCTGGGGCCAACGTCCTGACTTTC.

This rearrangement joins TRBV28 to TRBJ2-1; 9 bases are a match to TRBD1. In germline, CDR1 is MDHEN, CDR2 SYDVKM. The CDR3 spans 16 residues. V shed 3 bases, J shed 2 bases, and the junction held 5 bases outside the gene matches. The CDR3 is CASSFAGTGTYNEQFF. The CDR3 nucleotides are TGTGCCAGCAGTTTCGCCGGGACAGGGACCTACAATGAGCAGTTCTTC.

This clone was recorded only once. V is TRBV29-1 and J is TRBJ1-1; 10 nucleotides line up with TRBD1. Germline CDR1 and CDR2: SQVTM and ANQGSEA. With V trimmed by 4 bases and J by 0 bases, 11 bases remained unmatched. CDR3 size: 17 residues. The CDR3 DNA follows: TGCAGCGTTGCAAATACCGGGACAGGGGACATGAACACTGAAGCTTTCTTT. Its protein is CSVANTGTGDMNTEAFF.

The chain links TRBV7-8 to TRBJ1-4, with D unclear. CDR1 and CDR2 from the germline V gene are SGHVS and FQNEAQ. This CDR3 spans 14 amino acids. V lost 5 bases to trimming and J lost 4 bases, with 11 bases between them. The CDR3, as DNA: TGTGCCAGCAGCCAAACAGTTCTTAATGAAAAACTGTTTTTT. Translated: CASSQTVLNEKLFF.

The chain joins TRBV5-4 to TRBJ2-5; 7 positions agree with TRBD1. This CDR3 comprises 15 residues. The V gene's germline CDR1 is SGHNT and CDR2 YYREEE (reference sequence). V was clipped by 2 bases and J by 4 bases; unmatched bases: 8. The CDR3: CASSFDDREGETQYF. CDR3 sequence (DNA): TGTGCCAGCAGCTTTGACGACAGGGAAGGAGAGACCCAGTACTTC.

The V call is TRBV5-6, the J call TRBJ1-2, with a tentative D call TRBD1 (5 bases). The germline V gene encodes CDR1 SGHDT and CDR2 YYEEEE. V shed 3 bases and J shed 5 bases, with 26 bases lying between them. This CDR3 contains 18 residues. DNA of the CDR3: TGTGCCAGCAGCTCGGGTAAGACCGGGGCCGGCCGGGGGTATGGCTACACCTTC. It yields the protein CASSSGKTGAGRGYGYTF. The full variable domain, with the rest looked up from reference TRBV5-6 and TRBJ1-2, is DAGVTQSPTHLIKTRGQQVTLRCSPKSGHDTVSWYQQALGQGPQFIFQYYEEEERQRGNFPDRFSGHQFPNYSSELNVNALLLGDSALYLCASSSGKTGAGRGYGYTFGSGTRLTVV.

Details on this clone: The same CDR3 also results from other DNA sequences found in this sample. The chain is built from TRBV5-4 and TRBJ2-1; TRBD2 matches at 12 bases. The CDR3 spans 15 residues. J gave up 4 bases and V 4 bases, and 3 bases lay outside the gene matches. Germline V gene data show CDR1 as SGHNT and CDR2 as YYREEE (reference sequence). The CDR3 sequence: CASSPGTSGYNEQFF. For the CDR3, the DNA is TGTGCCAGCAGCCCGGGGACTAGCGGGTACAATGAGCAGTTCTTC.

This chain joins TRBV5-8 and TRBJ1-3; D gene ambiguous. Germline V gene sequence: CDR1 SGHTS, CDR2 YDEGEE. Trimming removed 4 bases from V and 3 bases from J, with 8 bases in between. The CDR3 covers 13 residues. CDR3 sequence: CASSRFSGNTIYF. The CDR3 DNA reads as TGTGCCAGCAGCCGGTTTAGTGGAAACACCATATATTTT.

The chain joins TRBV9 to TRBJ2-5, with TRBD2 matching 7 bases. The trim removed 4 bases at V and 4 bases at J, leaving 4 bases unmatched. The CDR3 contains 13 residues. Per the germline V gene, CDR1 is SGDLS and CDR2 is YYNGEE. Here the CDR3 reads CASSQAGSETQYF. In DNA, the CDR3 is TGTGCCAGCAGCCAAGCGGGGTCAGAGACCCAGTACTTC.

This clone was counted a single time. The chain employs TRBV2 and TRBJ1-2; TRBD1 aligns across 7 bases. The CDR3 contains 12 residues. The trim removed 11 bases at V and 4 bases at J, leaving 7 bases unmatched. Germline V gene data show CDR1 as SNHLY and CDR2 as FYNNEI. The CDR3: CAQQEGAYGYTF. The DNA of the CDR3 is TGTGCCCAGCAGGAGGGGGCCTATGGCTACACCTTC. Filled out from reference TRBV2 and TRBJ1-2, the complete variable domain reads EPEVTQTPSHQVTQMGQEVILRCVPISNHLYFYWYRQILGQKVEFLVSFYNNEISEKSEIFDDQFSVERPDGSNFTLKIRSTKLEDSAMYFCAQQEGAYGYTFGSGTRLTVV.

The CDR3 nucleotides read TGTGCCAGCAGCCCCCTGGGGACAGGGAACAATGAGCAGTTCTTC. Its translation is CASSPLGTGNNEQFF. The chain is built from TRBV7-9 and TRBJ2-1, with 9 bases identical to TRBD1. The CDR3 extends over 15 amino acids. In germline, CDR1 is SEHNR, CDR2 FQNEAQ (reference sequence). V shed 5 bases and J 5 bases; nucleotides not matched to a gene: 7.

V is TRBV7-2 and J is TRBJ1-5; the match to TRBD1 covers 11 bases. The CDR3 totals 17 residues. The J segment lost 6 bases and the V segment lost 5 bases, leaving 12 bases of the junction unmatched. Germline V lookup: CDR1 SGHTA, CDR2 FQGNSA. The CDR3 DNA reads TGTGCCAGCAGCCCTAGGGCGGGGACAGGGGGAGGTCAGCCCCAGCATTTT. This codes for CASSPRAGTGGGQPQHF.

V is TRBV19 and J is TRBJ2-1; D might be TRBD1 (6 bases). V shed 5 bases and J shed 6 bases, with 17 bases lying between them. Germline values: CDR1 LNHDA, CDR2 SQIVND (reference sequence). CDR3 length equals 15 residues. CDR3 sequence: CASSLRAPGVNEQFF. In DNA, the CDR3 is TGTGCCAGTAGTCTAAGAGCGCCAGGGGTCAATGAGCAGTTCTTC.

The table lists this clone with a count of one. The chain has TRBV6-5 and TRBJ1-4; unclear D gene. Germline V gives CDR1 MNHEY, CDR2 SVGAGI. The CDR3 runs to 14 residues. V lost 4 bases and J 9 bases, leaving 15 bases between the germline ends. The CDR3 region has the DNA TGTGCCAGCAGTTCGATCCTACTAGGGCAAAAACTGTTTTTT. It codes for CASSSILLGQKLFF.

V is TRBV4-1 and J is TRBJ2-7; 10 nucleotides match TRBD2. CDR1 is MGHRA and CDR2 is YSYEKL in the germline V gene. This CDR3 spans 17 amino acids. V lost 0 bases and J lost 4; bases outside the gene matches: 9. The CDR3 region is CASSQDAWASGGYEQYF. The CDR3 nucleotides read TGCGCCAGCAGCCAAGACGCGTGGGCTAGCGGGGGTTACGAGCAGTACTTC.